Given below is one TCR beta chain in context. The data were taken from a study of blood T cell repertoires in COVID-19. Study details: Sources were T cells, B-cell-depleted T cells, or PBMCs; the material itself was cDNA or gDNA.

This CDR3 has 14 amino acids. V was cut by 7 bases and J by 5 bases, with 17 bases left in between. Germline assignment: CDR1 SGHTA and CDR2 FQGNSA. The protocol was immunoSEQ multiplex PCR, while the TCRdb copy is restricted to in-frame clones and leaves out a portion. Of 120,000 or so clones listed, 76% are singletons. The source material was peripheral blood. The TCR was taken from a woman older than 75 with acute or convalescent COVID-19. This sequence joins TRBV7-2 and TRBJ2-5, with D maybe TRBD2 (6 bases). The CDR3 region has the DNA TGTGCCAGCAACTTCGGGGGAGGCGCGGAGACCCAGTACTTC. This codes for CASNFGGGAETQYF.